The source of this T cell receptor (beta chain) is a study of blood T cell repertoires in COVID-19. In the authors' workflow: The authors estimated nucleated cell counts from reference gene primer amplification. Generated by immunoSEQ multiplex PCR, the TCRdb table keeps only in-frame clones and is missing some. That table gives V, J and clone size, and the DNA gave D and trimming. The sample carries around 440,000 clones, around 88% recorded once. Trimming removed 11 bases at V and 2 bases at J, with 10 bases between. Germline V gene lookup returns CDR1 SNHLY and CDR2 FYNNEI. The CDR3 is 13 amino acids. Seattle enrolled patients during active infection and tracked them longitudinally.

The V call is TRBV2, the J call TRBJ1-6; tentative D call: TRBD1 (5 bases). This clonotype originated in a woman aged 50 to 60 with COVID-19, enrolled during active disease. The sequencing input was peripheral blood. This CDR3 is CAGQGTYNSPLHF. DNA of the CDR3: TGTGCCGGGCAGGGCACCTATAATTCACCCCTCCACTTT. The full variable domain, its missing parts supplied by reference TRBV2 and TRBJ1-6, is EPEVTQTPSHQVTQMGQEVILRCVPISNHLYFYWYRQILGQKVEFLVSFYNNEISEKSEIFDDQFSVERPDGSNFTLKIRSTKLEDSAMYFCAGQGTYNSPLHFGNGTRLTVT.